Presented here are 26 T cell receptor beta chains from one specimen sequenced in a study of blood T cell repertoires in COVID-19. Assay: immunoSEQ multiplex PCR; the TCRdb copy retains only in-frame clones and omits some. Counted here are around 100,000 clones, nearly 90% occurring once; the ten biggest clones make up under 4%. Sequenced sample: peripheral blood. The receptors were gathered from a man aged 50 to 60 in a cohort sampled during active COVID-19.

The chain has TRBV9 and TRBJ1-5, with a possible D match to TRBD1 (5 bases). Germline V CDR1 and CDR2: SGDLS, YYNGEE. This CDR3 comprises 15 residues. The V end lost 0 bases, the J end lost 5 bases, and 12 bases lay between the germline ends. CDR3 protein: CASSVAGADHQPQHF. The CDR3 DNA is TGTGCCAGCAGCGTAGCTGGGGCAGATCATCAGCCCCAGCATTTT.

The chain joins TRBV3-1 (or the pseudogene TRBV3-2) to TRBJ2-3; D not certain. The length of the CDR3 is 12 residues. The germline gives CDR1 LGHDT, CDR2 YNNKEL (reference sequence). The V end was cut by 5 bases, the J end by 7 bases, with 10 bases between. The CDR3 nucleotides read TGTGCCAGCAGCTCCCGCGTGAATACGCAGTATTTT. Its translation: CASSSRVNTQYF.

The chain is built from TRBV27 and TRBJ2-1; 8 nucleotides line up with TRBD1. Germline assignment: CDR1 MNHEY and CDR2 SMNVEV (reference sequence). The J segment lost 7 bases and the V segment lost 2 bases, leaving 4 bases of the junction unmatched. The CDR3 has 14 amino acids. The CDR3 DNA reads TGTGCCAGCAGTTTAGGCCAGGGGGCGAATGAGCAGTTCTTC. It translates to CASSLGQGANEQFF.

The chain is built from TRBV19 and TRBJ2-7; D might be TRBD1 (6 bases). V lost 6 bases and J lost 7, with 19 bases in between. CDR3 size: 14 residues. In germline, CDR1 is LNHDA, CDR2 SQIVND (reference sequence). This CDR3 is CASSLDSNLGEQYF. CDR3 nucleotide sequence: TGTGCCAGTAGCTTGGACAGCAACCTGGGAGAGCAGTACTTC. The variable domain in full, completed from reference TRBV19 and TRBJ2-7, reads DGGITQSPKYLFRKEGQNVTLSCEQNLNHDAMYWYRQDPGQGLRLIYYSQIVNDFQKGDIAEGYSVSREKKESFPLTVTSAQKNPTAFYLCASSLDSNLGEQYFGPGTRLTVT.

This sequence joins TRBV4-1 and TRBJ1-2, with D tentatively TRBD1 (5 bases). The V end lost 0 bases, the J end lost 8 bases, and 10 bases lay between the germline ends. Germline V CDR1 and CDR2: MGHRA, YSYEKL. The CDR3 consists of 13 residues. The chain's CDR3 is CASSQEEGLGYTF. The DNA for the CDR3 is TGCGCCAGCAGCCAAGAGGAGGGGCTCGGCTACACCTTC.

V is TRBV4-1 and J is TRBJ1-1; D might be TRBD1 (6 bases). Per the germline V gene, CDR1 is MGHRA and CDR2 is YSYEKL. The CDR3 has 15 amino acids. The ends were cut back, 1 base at V and 6 bases at J, with 15 bases in the middle. CDR3: CASSQAMQGTAEAFF. DNA of the CDR3: TGCGCCAGCAGCCAAGCAATGCAGGGGACGGCTGAAGCTTTCTTT.

The chain recombines TRBV5-1 with TRBJ1-2; perhaps TRBD1 as D (5 bases). Trimming stripped 0 bases from V and 0 bases from J, with 9 bases between. The CDR3 is 15 residues long. The germline V gene encodes CDR1 SGHRS and CDR2 YFSETQ. CDR3 region: CASSLAGGANYGYTF. For the CDR3, the DNA is TGCGCCAGCAGCTTGGCCGGAGGGGCTAACTATGGCTACACCTTC.

The chain has TRBV6-5 and TRBJ2-1; D call uncertain. This CDR3 has 13 residues. The germline V gene encodes CDR1 MNHEY and CDR2 SVGAGI. Trimming took 2 bases from V and 9 from J, leaving 11 bases between them. The CDR3 coding sequence is TGTGCCAGCAGTTACACTACCTCGGGTGAGCAGTTCTTC. Translated, it gives CASSYTTSGEQFF.

CDR3 DNA sequence: TGTGCCAGCAGTTACCGGACAGATCAGCCCCAGCATTTT. Residues: CASSYRTDQPQHF. The chain has TRBV6-5 and TRBJ1-5; a possible D gene is TRBD1 (6 bases). Per germline, CDR1 MNHEY and CDR2 SVGAGI. The CDR3 length is 13 residues. V shed 2 bases and J shed 5 bases, with 7 bases lying between them.

V is TRBV5-1 and J is TRBJ2-2, with TRBD2 matching over 12 bases. The CDR3 is 19 amino acids. The V segment lost 3 bases and the J segment 1 base; nucleotides outside the gene matches: 10. The V gene's germline CDR1 is SGHRS and CDR2 YFSETQ. CDR3 region: CASSSPRLAGEMNTGELFF. The DNA of the CDR3 is TGCGCCAGCAGCTCCCCCCGACTAGCGGGGGAGATGAACACCGGGGAGCTGTTTTTT.

The V call is TRBV24-1, the J call TRBJ2-5, with 10 bases aligning to TRBD2. Germline V lookup: CDR1 KGHDR, CDR2 SFDVKD. V lost 4 bases to trimming and J lost 5 bases; unmatched junction nucleotides: 12. CDR3 length: 17 amino acids. The CDR3, as DNA: TGTGCCACCAGTGACCCGGGAGCGGGGGGGGGTTTCGAGACCCAGTACTTC. Amino acids: CATSDPGAGGGFETQYF.

The rearrangement links TRBV10-3 to TRBJ1-1; 9 nucleotides match TRBD1. Germline CDR1 and CDR2: ENHRY and SYGVKD. The J segment lost 3 bases and the V segment lost 5 bases, leaving 7 bases of the junction unmatched. The CDR3 totals 15 residues. The chain's CDR3 is CAISRGQGLDTEAFF. The CDR3 region has the DNA TGTGCCATCAGTAGAGGACAGGGGTTGGACACTGAAGCTTTCTTT.

The chain links TRBV12-3 or TRBV12-4 to TRBJ2-7, with D possibly TRBD1 on 6 matching bases. This CDR3 contains 13 residues. Trimming shortened V by 8 bases and J by 7 bases, and 18 bases separated the two germline ends. The CDR3 loop reads CASGLGAASEQYF. CDR3 sequence (DNA): TGTGCCAGCGGACTGGGGGCAGCGAGTGAGCAGTACTTC.

This chain links TRBV9 with TRBJ2-1; 7 nucleotides align to TRBD1. J was trimmed by 6 bases and V by 0 bases; bases with no gene match: 9. In germline, CDR1 is SGDLS, CDR2 YYNGEE. There are 16 residues in the CDR3. This CDR3 is CASSVAAGTASNEQFF. The CDR3 nucleotides are TGTGCCAGCAGCGTAGCAGCCGGGACAGCCTCCAATGAGCAGTTCTTC.

This chain joins TRBV19 and TRBJ1-5; D is unresolved. With 11 bases removed from V and 0 bases from J, the gap between germline ends came to 11 bases. This CDR3 has 13 residues. Germline lookup yields CDR1 LNHDA and CDR2 SQIVND (reference sequence). For the CDR3, the DNA is TGTGCCGGTTCTAAGAATAGCAATCAGCCCCAGCATTTT. Amino acid sequence: CAGSKNSNQPQHF.

V gene TRBV11-2 combines with J gene TRBJ2-1, with D maybe TRBD2 (5 bases). V lost 5 bases, J lost 5 bases, and 13 bases lay in between. Germline V lookup: CDR1 SGHAT, CDR2 FQNNGV. The CDR3 has 14 amino acids. CDR3 loop: CASSPFRGNNEQFF. Here the CDR3 DNA reads TGTGCCAGCAGCCCCTTCCGGGGAAACAATGAGCAGTTCTTC.

The chain joins TRBV19 to TRBJ1-1; 7 positions match TRBD1. CDR1 is LNHDA and CDR2 is SQIVND in the germline V gene (reference sequence). With 5 bases clipped from V and 2 bases from J, the junction kept 5 bases outside the gene matches. The CDR3 sequence is 14 residues long. The CDR3 DNA sequence: TGTGCCAGTAGTCCCGGGACAGTAAACACTGAAGCTTTCTTT. It translates to CASSPGTVNTEAFF.

The CDR3 reads CARSLLVSAETQYF. The CDR3 region has the DNA TGTGCCAGAAGCTTGCTGGTTAGCGCAGAGACCCAGTACTTC. The J gene is TRBJ2-5, the V gene TRBV5-3; perhaps TRBD2 as D (5 bases). TRBV5-3 is flagged as an ORF with uncertain function. V lost 1 base, J lost 4 bases, and 11 bases lay in between. This CDR3 comprises 14 residues.

The chain couples TRBV19 to TRBJ1-5; 8 bases are shared with TRBD1. The germline gives CDR1 LNHDA, CDR2 SQIVND (reference sequence). Trimming removed 2 bases from V and 0 bases from J; junction bases left unmatched: 6. The CDR3 runs 17 residues. CDR3 protein: CASSIWADRGSNQPQHF. CDR3 DNA sequence: TGTGCCAGTAGTATATGGGCAGACAGGGGTAGCAATCAGCCCCAGCATTTT.

This sequence joins TRBV3-1 (or the pseudogene TRBV3-2) and TRBJ1-6; TRBD1 might be the D (6 bases). Trimming cost V 3 bases and J 9 bases, with 18 bases left between them. CDR1 is LGHDT, CDR2 YNNKEL, per germline (reference sequence). The CDR3 has 16 residues. For the CDR3, the DNA is TGTGCCAGCAGCCAGGGGGCGCGGGCAGTCGGTTCACCCCTCCACTTT. This sequence encodes CASSQGARAVGSPLHF.

The chain recombines TRBV5-4 with TRBJ2-3, with 12 bases that match TRBD1. The CDR3 runs to 15 residues. The V and J ends lost 4 bases and 4 bases, in that order; junction bases with no gene match: 4. Germline CDR1 reads SGHNT; CDR2 reads YYREEE (reference sequence). The CDR3 is CASSPGTGGADTQYF. The DNA of the CDR3 is TGTGCCAGCAGCCCCGGGACAGGGGGCGCAGATACGCAGTATTTT.

The J gene is TRBJ1-6, the V gene TRBV2; TRBD1 agrees at 9 bases. CDR1 is SNHLY and CDR2 is FYNNEI in the germline V gene. After removal of 5 bases from V and 5 bases from J, the junction contained 4 bases not matched to a gene. This CDR3 spans 15 amino acids. The CDR3 here is CASSPGQGHNSPLHF. The CDR3 DNA follows: TGTGCCAGCAGTCCTGGACAGGGGCATAATTCACCCCTCCACTTT.

V gene TRBV15 combines with J gene TRBJ1-2; D unresolved. The CDR3 sequence is 12 residues long. The germline V and J ends were trimmed by 3 bases and 5 bases, with 7 bases remaining between them. Per the germline V gene, CDR1 is LNHNV and CDR2 is YYDKDF (reference sequence). The CDR3 spells CATSRAEYGYTF. DNA for the CDR3: TGTGCCACCAGCAGGGCGGAGTATGGCTACACCTTC.

The chain is built from TRBV7-8 and TRBJ2-5; 12 nucleotides match TRBD2. The trim removed 5 bases at V and 2 bases at J, leaving 9 bases unmatched. Germline V gene lookup returns CDR1 SGHVS and CDR2 FQNEAQ. The CDR3 has 17 amino acids. The CDR3 sequence is CASSPRLAGALQETQYF. CDR3 bases: TGTGCCAGCAGCCCCAGACTAGCGGGGGCCCTACAAGAGACCCAGTACTTC.

The V and J genes are TRBV7-6 and TRBJ2-3; 9 bases agree with TRBD1. This CDR3 contains 15 residues. Germline CDR1 is SGHVS and CDR2 is FNYEAQ. V was pared by 5 bases and J by 1 base, with 4 bases of the junction left unmatched. In DNA, the CDR3 is TGTGCCAGCAGCCTACAGGGGGCAGGCACAGATACGCAGTATTTT. Translation: CASSLQGAGTDTQYF.

The chain employs TRBV5-1 and TRBJ2-3; D is unresolved. Germline loops: CDR1 SGHRS, CDR2 YFSETQ. The CDR3 contains 14 residues. The V and J ends lost 5 bases and 5 bases respectively, with 15 bases between them. Written as DNA, the CDR3 is TGCGCCAGCAGTCCCGGTCCCGCCGGAGATACGCAGTATTTT. Its protein is CASSPGPAGDTQYF.